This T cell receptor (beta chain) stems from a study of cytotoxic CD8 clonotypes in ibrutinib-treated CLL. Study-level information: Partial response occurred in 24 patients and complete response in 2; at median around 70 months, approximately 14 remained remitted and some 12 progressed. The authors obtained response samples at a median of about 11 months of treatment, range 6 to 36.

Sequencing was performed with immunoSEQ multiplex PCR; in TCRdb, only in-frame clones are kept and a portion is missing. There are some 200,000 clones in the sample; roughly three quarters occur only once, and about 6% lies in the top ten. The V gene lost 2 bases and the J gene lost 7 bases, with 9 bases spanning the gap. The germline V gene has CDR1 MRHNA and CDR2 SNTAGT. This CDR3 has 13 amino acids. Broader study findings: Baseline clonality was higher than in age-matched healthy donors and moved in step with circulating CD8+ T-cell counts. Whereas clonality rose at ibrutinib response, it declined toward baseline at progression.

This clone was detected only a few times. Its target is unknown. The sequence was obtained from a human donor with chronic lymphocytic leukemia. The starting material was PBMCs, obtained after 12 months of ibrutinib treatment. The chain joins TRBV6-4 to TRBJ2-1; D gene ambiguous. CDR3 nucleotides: TGTGCCAGCAGTGACGGTTCTTTAAATGAGCAGTTCTTC. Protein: CASSDGSLNEQFF.